This T cell receptor (beta chain) was obtained from a study of beta chain features in type 1 diabetes. Every bit of the isolated RNA underwent reverse transcription, so sequencing read expressed TCRB transcripts. Method: immunoSEQ multiplex PCR; TCRdb's copy keeps in-frame clones and lacks some. This table holds 400,000 or so clones, over 8.5% found once. After removal of 3 bases from V and 1 base from J, the junction contained 3 bases not matched to a gene. In germline, CDR1 is SNHLY, CDR2 FYNNEI. This CDR3 region has 15 residues. This clone was counted only a few times. Its antigen remains unknown. General observations from the study: Shorter TCRB CDR3s, moderately but significantly so, were found in Type 1 diabetes patients in all four CD4+ subsets. Cells that show high TCR expression could be over-represented by cDNA sequencing. In patients and controls equally, PCR might favor templates that are shorter.

The sample was central memory CD4+ T cells from blood. The source of this sequence is a man between 25 and 39 years old with type 1 diabetes. This chain uses TRBV2 with TRBJ2-5; 9 bases are shared with TRBD2. The CDR3 is CASSEGTSSQETQYF. The CDR3 DNA reads as TGTGCCAGCAGTGAGGGGACTAGCAGCCAAGAGACCCAGTACTTC.